This T cell receptor beta chain appears in the sequencing data of a study of blood T cells in healthy people across ages. In its sample, this clonotype was seen a few times. Its antigen is unidentified. Germline V CDR1 and CDR2: MGHRA, YSYEKL. V was clipped by 1 base and J by 5 bases, with 17 bases between them. This CDR3 comprises 16 residues. For the second PCR, which ran for about 7 to 11 cycles, a sample-barcoded 5' primer and a J-beta primer mix were used. TCRdb reprocessed the 5' RACE reads via MiXCR and lists one record per CDR3 protein. The sample holds some 760,000 distinct CDR3 sequences, around a quarter seen once. Broader study findings: Long-lived donors carried more naive CD4+ cells and greater diversity than aged donors.

The same data also contributed to another study, on T cells of mothers and their children. That paper notes: RNA was extracted, and all of it went into cDNA synthesis at about 1.5 ug per 15 ul.

Sequenced material: blood. The source of this sequence is a boy younger than 18 in good health. The J gene is TRBJ2-5, the V gene TRBV4-1; the D gene is possibly TRBD2 (5 bases). The CDR3 protein is CASSQAVEGVGETQYF. The CDR3 nucleotides read TGCGCCAGCAGCCAAGCTGTCGAGGGAGTGGGGGAGACCCAGTACTTC.